This TCR beta chain was sequenced in a study of OX40 agonist ivuxolimab in advanced cancers. Background on the study: Three patients, one with hepatocellular carcinoma and two with cutaneous melanoma, achieved partial responses.

The CDR3 loop spans 14 amino acids. Germline V lookup: CDR1 PRHDT, CDR2 FYEKMQ (reference sequence). J was trimmed by 6 bases and V by 0 bases; bases with no gene match: 2. People who had autoimmune disease history or systemic immunosuppression were excluded. TCRdb's copy holds only in-frame clones and misses some; the assay was immunoSEQ multiplex PCR. The sample carries about 68,000 clones, about 89% recorded once. This receptor was obtained from an adult with an advanced solid tumor such as melanoma, head and neck, liver or kidney cancer. This material consisted of CD4+ or CD8+ T cells sorted from blood, taken in a trial of the OX40 agonist ivuxolimab. The chain employs TRBV13 and TRBJ1-5; 7 positions match TRBD1. Here the CDR3 reads CASSLGGTAQPQHF. As DNA, the CDR3 is TGTGCCAGCAGCTTAGGAGGGACAGCTCAGCCCCAGCATTTT.